This T cell receptor (beta chain) originates from a study of blood T cell repertoires in COVID-19. This clone was picked up one time. Measured with immunoSEQ multiplex PCR; TCRdb has only the in-frame clones, and not every one. The repertoire holds about 190,000 clones, with 70% to 85% as singletons. V gave up 5 bases and J gave up 7 bases, with 21 bases separating them. The CDR3 totals 15 residues. The germline V gene encodes CDR1 SGHAT and CDR2 FQNNGV. Living in under 30 US areas, the participants were between roughly 18 and 89 years of age. This clonotype was obtained from a woman younger than 45 who had recovered from COVID-19. Specimen: PBMCs or T cells enriched from blood (not recorded which). V gene TRBV11-2 combines with J gene TRBJ2-7; D might be TRBD2 (6 bases). In DNA form, the CDR3 reads TGTGCCAGCAGCCGCAACGTGGCGGGGTTGAGAGAGCAGTACTTC. Translation: CASSRNVAGLREQYF.